This record covers a single T cell receptor (beta chain). It has no known antigen specificity. Base qualities are not recorded, but no much larger clone differs from it by a single base. The data stem from a study of cytomegalovirus exposure and HLA in healthy donors (dated by TCRdb to between 2016 and 2019). Regarding the complete study: According to an earlier analysis of 587 of the donors, roughly 180 million T cells yielded roughly 110 million unique TCR beta sequences and approximately 280 Gb of sequence data. Of the approximately 400 genotyped donors, roughly 76% were placed in the genetic ancestry cluster associated with self-reported Caucasian donors. Donor age, sex, ethnicity and CMV serostatus were compiled alongside the repertoire data. In an earlier analysis of 587 of the donors, high-throughput TCR beta sequencing was used to judge whether each TCR beta V gene segment behaved as functional or pseudogenic. In a later genetic analysis, genome-wide SNP genotypes for 398 of the 666 donors were used, and that subset was treated as a discovery cohort. The study combined high-throughput TCR immunosequencing, statistical association of individual TCRs with disease status, and machine learning to predict cytomegalovirus infection status. About 310 gigabases of sequencing data and 78 million or so unique TCR sequences were included in an early release covering about 700 HLA-typed donors. Rather than drawing on any new phenotypic data, the later analysis identified candidate immune exposures from TCR beta sequences and the way those sequences occurred across donors. On average, approximately 250,000 unique TCR beta nucleotide sequences were sequenced per donor among a few hundred genotyped donors of the cohort, with 15% to 20% of those sequences being non-productive. Roughly five DR-DQ haplotypes were handled as single units for association and clustering, since linkage in the cohort was strong. Using immunosequencing, the study profiled T cell repertoires from about 610 subjects and related those repertoires to cytomegalovirus serostatus. The number of typed donors differed by locus: 629-630 for A, B, C, DRB1 and DQB1; 500 to 550 for DQA1; 606 for DPA1; and roughly 470 for DPB1. Besides the first cohort of roughly 640 subjects, a separate validation cohort made up of over a hundred different subjects was used. The study aimed to test whether signatures of past pathogen exposure could be identified by cataloging public T cell receptors. HLA typing covered class I and class II loci at four-digit resolution. A later analysis re-analyzed previously published TCR beta repertoires from 600 to 850 donors and added high-resolution HLA genotyping to study TCR occurrence patterns. All discovery cohort repertoires had been generated using a single sequencing platform. General conclusions and limits of the study: Sequencing depth was assumed to be roughly uniform across donors in the presence/absence analyses, though that assumption may not hold. Broadly in line with IMGT annotations, most TCR beta V segments showed up in productive rearrangements about 87% or about 30% of the time in an earlier analysis of around 600 of the donors. When HLA alleles, especially DR and DQ, strongly co-occurred, TCR associations were difficult to assign to individual alleles. The classifier was reported to diagnose cytomegalovirus status with high specificity and sensitivity in both the original and validation cohorts. Compared with the roughly 670-donor mean, donors in an Asian-associated ancestry cluster had fewer N-insertions in productive TCRs, according to a later genetic analysis. Most TCR sequences were seen in very few donors, while some public TCRs were found in many individuals. A total of 150 to 200 TCR beta chains were listed by the study as associated with cytomegalovirus. The earlier analysis of almost 600 of the donors excluded seventeen rarely observed V segments, including chromosome 9 orphons, because counts were too low. In a later analysis, 15,000 to 20,000 TCR beta sequences were associated with specific HLA alleles at a false discovery rate of 0.05. A further reported finding was that TCR beta sequences accurately predicted the HLA-A and HLA-B alleles for most subjects in the first cohort. According to a later analysis, parvovirus B19, influenza, CMV and Epstein-Barr virus appeared linked to several top co-occurrence clusters. Correlated functional status among segregating V segments might reflect linkage disequilibrium, but an unknown experimental factor could not be ruled out. The 87-base-pair reads could not distinguish some IMGT-functional V segments, including TRBV6-2 and TRBV6-3, so those segments were excluded. A few of the identified cytomegalovirus-associated TCR beta chains were confirmed in vitro to be specific for cytomegalovirus antigens. A cluster of highly shared sequence variants was judged likely to represent a technical artifact of the sequencing pipeline. Because some donors lacked HLA typing at each locus, the association tests relied only on the typed subset. Compared with equally common non-associated chains, HLA-associated TCR beta chains in a later analysis were more clonally expanded and had lower generation probabilities. V-gene and J-gene trimming of TCR beta chains was associated with a missense DCLRE1C variant in a later genetic analysis, and the association was replicated in an independent cohort. According to a later analysis, most CMV-associated TCR beta chains appeared to be HLA-restricted, and the HLA associations seemed to be driven largely by CMV exposure. It was suggested by the authors that the approach could potentially be generalized to other disease states and immunological phenotypes. According to a later analysis, TCR association rates differed among HLA loci, with DRB1 alleles showing the most associated TCRs and HLA-C alleles showing the fewest. In this cohort, only TCR beta chains were sequenced, and detectable features were limited by the absence of alpha or paired-chain data. Immune exposure information for the cohort was limited to CMV serostatus.

The cohort was made up of roughly 670 healthy bone marrow donors. At the time of sampling, every cohort member was nominally healthy, though immune exposures that went unrecorded were likely present. The donor tested CMV seropositive and was one of the 289 seropositive cohort members. A peripheral blood sample was collected from each donor, and TCR beta sequencing was performed on peripheral blood mononuclear cells. Genomic DNA was extracted from the blood cell samples with the Qiagen DNeasy Blood Extraction Kit. The library relied on the immunoSEQ multiplex PCR assay. The multiplex PCR relied on a mix of 60 forward primers for TCR Vbeta segments and 13 reverse primers for TCR Jbeta segments. A multiplex PCR assay on genomic DNA amplified the CDR3 region of rearranged TCR beta genes. The amplified TCR beta libraries were sequenced on the Illumina HiSeq System as 87-base-pair reads. On the study's bioinformatics: A later analysis tallied around 87 million unique TCR beta chains across the 660 or so repertoires, and approximately 12 million of those chains were shared by two or more donors. A nearest-neighbor algorithm error-corrected the raw reads and collapsed the reads into unique sequences, merging closely related sequences to remove PCR and sequencing errors. CDR3 sequences were aligned to IMGT reference sequences to assign V, D and J gene segments. For a sequence to be retained, a match of at least six nucleotides to both a V gene segment and a J gene segment was required. Rearrangements were classified as productive when the CDR3 lacked stop codons and remained in frame with V and J, and all other rearrangements were classified as non-productive. Following IMGT convention, CDR3 was defined as the stretch from the second conserved V-encoded cysteine up to the conserved J-encoded phenylalanine. The earlier analysis of 587 of the donors excluded any sequence lacking an unambiguous match to a single V gene segment. An earlier analysis of just under 600 of the donors called V segments functional above 56.7% productive rearrangements and segregating when the between-donor standard deviation exceeded 5%. A statistical classification framework was built for diagnosing cytomegalovirus status from the catalog of TCR beta chain sequences. In a later analysis, V and J genes were assigned by comparing TCR nucleotide sequences against IMGT/GENE-DB human TR gene sequences. A later analysis assigned CDR3 sequences and most-parsimonious VDJ recombination scenarios with the TCRdist pipeline. In a later analysis, each TCR beta chain was defined by its CDR3 amino acid sequence together with its V-gene family, and reads lacking a unique V-gene family were excluded. A later analysis removed nearly 600 highly shared, low-generation-probability nucleotide sequences to deal with suspected cross-contamination and a sequencing artifact. A later analysis calculated a clonal expansion index for each public chain from normalized within-repertoire ranks of inferred template counts. Generation probabilities in a later analysis came from a VDJ recombination model fitted to out-of-frame rearrangements, and those results were checked against IGoR. In a later analysis, TCR-TCR, TCR-HLA and TCR-CMV co-occurrence was scored with hypergeometric tests, and a repertoire-size bias correction was applied to TCR pairs. To estimate false discovery rates, a later analysis permuted the HLA or CMV assignments 20 times. In a later analysis, co-occurring TCRs were grouped using DBSCAN, and TCRdist sequence similarity was added for clustering within HLA-allele-positive subsets. Repertoires with fewer than 30,000 or more than 120,000 public chains, plus five repertoires with anomalous nucleotide sharing, were excluded from co-occurrence clustering. TCRdb took over this immuneACCESS table, retaining in-frame rearrangements with V and J assigned. Such tables are incomplete; in checked studies, under half of the missing clones stem from an unresolved V gene, and the remainder is unexplained. From that table come the V and J calls and clone size; the DNA was used to work out D and trimming. Across this sample there are approximately 160,000 clones, with 65% to 70% seen only once. The ten largest clones add up to around 4.5% of the sample.

Counted from cysteine to phenylalanine, this CDR3 has 17 amino acids. Only the CDR3 DNA stays, 51 bases, in frame from base 1. Trimming removed 2 bases from V and 6 bases from J; the gene matches leave 13 bases unexplained. Sequences MNHEY (CDR1) and SMNVEV (CDR2) are obtained from the germline V gene (reference sequence). The chain uses TRBV27 and TRBJ1-5; TRBD1 fits 7 bases in the junction. Material for sequencing was PBMCs. The sequence came from a woman in her late teens or twenties in good health and CMV-seropositive. DNA sequence: TGTGCCAGCAGTTTAGTAAGGACAGGCCGGGCAACTCAGCCCCAGCATTTT. This yields the protein CASSLVRTGRATQPQHF.